The source of this T cell receptor beta chain is a study of OX40 agonist ivuxolimab in advanced cancers. Method: immunoSEQ multiplex PCR; TCRdb's copy keeps in-frame clones and lacks some. The profile shows around 68,000 clones, more than 70% of them singletons. The V end lost 2 bases, the J end lost 5 bases, and 14 bases lay between the germline ends. Per the germline V gene, CDR1 is SGHTA and CDR2 is FQGTGA. There are 15 residues in the CDR3. The source was CD4+ or CD8+ T cells sorted from blood, collected in a trial of the OX40 agonist ivuxolimab. This TCR derives from an adult with an advanced solid tumor such as melanoma, head and neck, liver or kidney cancer. The rearrangement links TRBV7-3 to TRBJ2-3, with D perhaps TRBD1 or TRBD2 (6 bases each). The CDR3 DNA follows: TGTGCCAGCAGCTTAGTTAGGGGGGCCCTAGATACGCAGTATTTT. Amino acids: CASSLVRGALDTQYF.